This T cell receptor beta chain was observed in a study of T cells in Graves' hyperthyroidism and ophthalmopathy. Study results and caveats: Ophthalmopathy and stable hyperthyroidism were told apart by a 13 V-J model.

Remarks on this clonotype: The antigen remains undetermined.

Per germline, CDR1 MNHNS and CDR2 SASEGT. Trimming removed 2 bases from V and 1 base from J; junction bases left unmatched: 4. The CDR3 is 15 residues long. Patients with ophthalmopathy all had a Clinical Activity Score of at least 3, a NOSPECS grade of at least 4 and duration under 3 months. Clinical symptoms, serum thyroxine, TRAb, thyroid ultrasound and orbital computed tomography informed diagnoses. The investigators amplified TCR beta CDR3 regions from RNA transcripts. HTBI primers were used for first-round RT-PCR of the TCR CDR3. TCRdb reanalysed the multiplex PCR reads using MiXCR and keeps one entry per CDR3 protein. The table lists roughly 500,000 distinct CDR3 sequences, about 20% of them singletons.

The sample consisted of blood. This clonotype was obtained from a woman in her seventies with Graves' ophthalmopathy. This chain joins TRBV6-1 and TRBJ2-5; 7 positions agree with TRBD2. For the CDR3, the DNA is TGTGCCAGCAGTGAAAACGGGAGGCCCCAAGAGACCCAGTACTTC. Translation gives CASSENGRPQETQYF.